This note documents a single TCR beta chain sequence. The specificity of this receptor is unknown. No base-level quality is on record; no much larger clone is a single base apart. CDR3 length: 15 amino acids, cysteine to phenylalanine. CDR3 DNA only is kept here, 45 bases in frame from base 1. Trimming at the junction amounts to 3 bases on V and 9 bases on J, and the germline ends lie 18 bases apart. The germline V gene (reference sequence) gives CDR1 as LNHDA and CDR2 as SQIVND. Peripheral blood CD8+ and CD4+ T cells from healthy donors, Susac syndrome patients and multiple sclerosis patients were profiled by high-throughput TCR beta sequencing. Susac syndrome patients met recently defined diagnostic criteria for definite or probable disease. CD8+ TEMRA cells were enriched by FACS, while bulk CD8+ and CD4+ T cells were purified by magnetic negative isolation. Blood was collected in EDTA tubes and processed within 24 hours, with PBMCs isolated through density gradient centrifugation. PBMCs destined for TCR sequencing were cryopreserved in liquid nitrogen and later thawed in a 37 °C water bath. A purity of at least 90% was achieved for sorted or isolated CD4+, CD8+ and CD8+ TEMRA cells.

The sample is drawn from a study of CD8 T cells in Susac syndrome (dated by TCRdb to the late 2010s). In terms of the full investigation: Of the Susac syndrome patients who were sequenced, roughly 6 had clinically active disease and fewer than ten were in clinical remission. At blood withdrawal, Susac syndrome patients were either therapy-naive, taking corticosteroids (in some cases with IVIg as well), or taking IVIg alone. The study used repertoire sequencing to test whether antigen drove CD8+ T cell activation and differentiation in Susac syndrome.

Results and caveats for the whole study, not just this receptor: No clonal expansion was detected in the CD4+ T cell repertoire of Susac syndrome patients. The study acknowledged that relatively few individuals were included in the TCR sequencing and HLA analysis.

RNA was extracted using the RNeasy kit, and about 0.5 to 1 microgram was reverse transcribed with random hexamers. The immunoSEQ multiplex PCR assay, which covers 54 Vbeta and 13 Jbeta segments, was used to amplify TCR beta CDR3 regions. PCR amplification bias was corrected by using a synthetic template baseline for primer optimization and computational correction. The paper's data handling went like this. Reads were assigned to V, D and J genes according to IMGT and analyzed in immunoSEQ Analyzer, with only productive sequences retained. Clonality was computed as one minus Shannon entropy normalized by log2 of the number of productive unique sequences. For each patient and control, public and private clones were evaluated within the 100 most prevalent clones. Clones were defined as Susac-specific when absent from the healthy and MS cohorts, from 1052 published viral clones and from other ImmuneACCESS disease sequences. The public reads were reprocessed in TCRdb via fastp at Q25 and MiXCR, keeping in-frame beta chains. Duplicate CDR3 protein sequences are folded into a single record with the most common DNA and genes. The V and J calls and clone size are TCRdb's, not the authors'. The sample has about 190,000 distinct CDR3 sequences on record, around nine tenths of them singletons. About 0.09% of the sample is held by the ten biggest clonotypes.

In this chain, TRBV19 is recombined with TRBJ2-1; the D gene is not confidently resolved. The source is a human donor with Susac syndrome. Sequenced: CD4+ T cells from PBMCs. The DNA is as follows: TGTGCCAGTAGTATTTTCAGTGAAGGCACTATTGAGCAGTTCTTC. Translated, it reads CASSIFSEGTIEQFF.